Below, one T cell receptor beta chain is given with its context. The sample comes from a study of blood T cell repertoires in COVID-19. Study context: Material from acute and convalescent COVID-19 was sourced from the United States, Italy and Spain. In each case, the material was cDNA or gDNA derived from T cells, B-cell-depleted T cells, or PBMCs.

The table came from immunoSEQ multiplex PCR; TCRdb's copy has only in-frame clones and leaves some out. This table holds 60,000 or so clones, about 80% found once. The sequenced sample was peripheral blood. The receptor was isolated from a woman of 80 years or more with acute or convalescent COVID-19.

The CDR3 reads CASRNPRVTGNTIYF. Here the CDR3 DNA reads TGTGCCAGCAGGAATCCCAGGGTGACTGGAAACACCATATATTTT. The chain is built from TRBV6-5 and TRBJ1-3; possibly TRBD1 for D (5 bases). The CDR3 has 15 residues. Germline V lookup: CDR1 MNHEY, CDR2 SVGAGI. Trimming took off 6 bases at V and 2 bases at J, with 14 bases between the two ends.